This TCR beta chain derives from a study of T cell responses to AZD1222 COVID-19 vaccine. The study's findings and limits: Seropositive at baseline were only a handful of AZD1222 recipients. Donor demographics were predominantly white British with a female majority; clonal diversity may be underestimated. Without day 14 samples, only post-peak T cell repertoires were studied.

Turning to this clone: Its antigen is unidentified.

The V end lost 0 bases, the J end lost 2 bases, and 9 bases lay between the germline ends. CDR3 length: 14 residues. Germline CDR1 SGHRS, CDR2 YFSETQ. Clones were sequenced by immunoSEQ multiplex PCR, and TCRdb holds only the in-frame ones, with some missing. The repertoire holds 140,000 to 150,000 clones, with 85% to 95% as singletons. The source material was peripheral blood, sampled after recovery from COVID-19. This sequence originates from an adult who had recovered from COVID-19. The genes are TRBV5-1 and TRBJ2-7; no clear D. For the CDR3, the DNA is TGCGCCAGCAGCTTGGGGATATATACCTACGAGCAGTACTTC. Translating it yields CASSLGIYTYEQYF. The full variable domain, with the rest looked up from reference TRBV5-1 and TRBJ2-7, is KAGVTQTPRYLIKTRGQQVTLSCSPISGHRSVSWYQQTPGQGLQFLFEYFSETQRNKGNFPGRFSGRQFSNSRSEMNVSTLELGDSALYLCASSLGIYTYEQYFGPGTRLTVT.